This T cell receptor beta chain emerged from a study of T cell changes during pregnancy in multiple sclerosis (dated by TCRdb to 2018 to 2020). Background for the entire study: The study examined how the T cell repertoire changed over the course of pregnancy in women with multiple sclerosis.

Library preparation used the immunoSEQ multiplex PCR assay. The immuneACCESS repertoire file appears here via TCRdb, limited to in-frame rearrangements. These files lack a portion of the clones; in checked studies, under half of the deficit traces to unresolved V genes, and the cause of the others is not known. The sample contains under 110,000 clones, about 89% of them found a single time. Roughly 1.5% of the sample comes from the top ten. Notes on this clone: The clone's antigen remains unknown. Per-base qualities were not stored, and no clone one base away is much larger.

This specimen consisted of peripheral blood, obtained before pregnancy. The TCR comes from a female donor with multiple sclerosis, enrolled in a pregnancy study.

The sequenced DNA: TGTGCCAGCAGTTTCGACAGGGGGTTCTATGGCTACACCTTC. Translated, it gives CASSFDRGFYGYTF. The V gene is TRBV6-1 and the J gene is TRBJ1-2, with 9 bases matching TRBD1. V has 5 bases trimmed and J has 4 bases trimmed; junction bases matching no gene number 5. CDR1 and CDR2 (MNHNS, SASEGT) derive from the germline V gene. The CDR3 contains 14 residues, cysteine and phenylalanine counted. The DNA shown is the 42-base CDR3, in frame from base 1.